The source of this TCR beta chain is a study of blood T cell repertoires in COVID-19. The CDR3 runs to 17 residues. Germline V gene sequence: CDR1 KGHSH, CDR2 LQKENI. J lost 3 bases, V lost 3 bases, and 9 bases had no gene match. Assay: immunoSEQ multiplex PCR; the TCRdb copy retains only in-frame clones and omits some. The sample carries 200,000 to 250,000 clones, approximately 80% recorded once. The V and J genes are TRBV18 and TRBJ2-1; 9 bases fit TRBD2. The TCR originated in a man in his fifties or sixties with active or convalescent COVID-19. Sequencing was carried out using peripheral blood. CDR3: CASSPVVAGDLYNEQFF. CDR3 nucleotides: TGTGCCAGCTCACCCGTGGTAGCGGGGGATCTCTACAATGAGCAGTTCTTC.